These 9 T cell receptor beta chains were sequenced from one sample in a study of control samples from healthy donors and cancer patients. Here immunoSEQ multiplex PCR was the method, and the copy in TCRdb shows in-frame clones only, minus some. The data contain 100,000 or so clones, 86% of them singletons. The sample taken for sequencing was blood. These TCRs come from a woman between 45 and 65 years old in good health.

The chain has TRBV20-1 and TRBJ2-4; TRBD1 might be the D (5 bases). Trimming removed 3 bases at V and 1 base at J, with 13 bases between. The CDR3 length is 15 residues. Germline V lookup: CDR1 DFQATT, CDR2 SNEGSKA (reference sequence). CDR3 residues: CSASSQGNAKNIQYF. DNA of the CDR3: TGCAGTGCTAGTAGTCAGGGCAATGCCAAAAACATTCAGTACTTC.

V and J are TRBV10-3 and TRBJ2-7, with a weak D call TRBD2 (6 bases). The CDR3 extends over 15 amino acids. Per the germline V gene, CDR1 is ENHRY and CDR2 is SYGVKD. Trimming left V 7 bases short and J 4 bases short, with 20 bases between. The DNA for the CDR3 is TGTGCCATCATACGGGAGTGGGAATCTATTTACGAGCAGTACTTC. It codes for CAIIREWESIYEQYF.

This chain joins TRBV4-2 and TRBJ1-4; D possibly corresponds to TRBD1 (6 bases). This CDR3 comprises 15 residues. Trimming took 1 base from V and 5 from J, leaving 11 bases between them. The germline CDR1 and CDR2 sequences are LGHNA and YNFKEQ. The CDR3 nucleotides are TGTGCCAGCAGCCAAGTAGGACAGTCCAATGAAAAACTGTTTTTT. It codes for CASSQVGQSNEKLFF.

The rearrangement joins TRBV10-3 to TRBJ2-7, with TRBD2 matching 7 bases. Germline V gene data show CDR1 as ENHRY and CDR2 as SYGVKD. This CDR3 is built from 15 residues. V lost 3 bases and J lost 0; bases outside the gene matches: 5. The CDR3 spells CAISEPGRTSYEQYF. In DNA form, the CDR3 reads TGTGCCATCAGTGAACCCGGGAGGACCTCCTACGAGCAGTACTTC.

The V and J genes are TRBV13 and TRBJ1-1, with 7 bases that match TRBD1. Germline CDR1 reads PRHDT; CDR2 reads FYEKMQ (reference sequence). Trimming at V came to 5 bases and at J to 1 base, leaving 7 bases not matched to a gene. The CDR3 length is 15 residues. This CDR3 reads CASSMVGGPNTEAFF. As DNA, the CDR3 is TGTGCCAGCAGCATGGTAGGGGGCCCGAACACTGAAGCTTTCTTT.

J is TRBJ2-5 and V is TRBV2, with 9 bases identical to TRBD2. Unmatched junction bases numbered 6, after V lost 3 bases and J lost 4 bases. CDR3 length: 15 residues. Per the germline V gene, CDR1 is SNHLY and CDR2 is FYNNEI. CDR3 in DNA: TGTGCCAGCAGTGAGGTAGCGGGAGAGGTAGAGACCCAGTACTTC. Protein: CASSEVAGEVETQYF.

V gene TRBV5-6 combines with J gene TRBJ1-6; D gene ambiguous. Germline V lookup: CDR1 SGHDT, CDR2 YYEEEE. The V end lost 4 bases, the J end lost 4 bases, and 6 bases lay between the germline ends. The CDR3 runs to 13 residues. DNA for the CDR3: TGTGCCAGCAGCCGCAATTATAATTCACCCCTCCACTTT. Residues: CASSRNYNSPLHF.

This clone was picked up a small number of times. V and J are TRBV25-1 and TRBJ2-2; 7 nucleotides agree with TRBD1. In germline, CDR1 is MGHDK, CDR2 SYGVNS. The CDR3 contains 18 residues. V gave up 6 bases and J gave up 0 bases; unmatched junction bases: 13. The CDR3 region is CASSPRPGQVTNTGELFF. CDR3 DNA: TGTGCCAGCAGCCCTCGTCCCGGACAGGTTACGAACACCGGGGAGCTGTTTTTT. Drawing the rest from reference TRBV25-1 and TRBJ2-2, the complete variable domain is EADIYQTPRYLVIGTGKKITLECSQTMGHDKMYWYQQDPGMELHLIHYSYGVNSTEKGDLSSESTVSRIRTEHFPLTLESARPSHTSQYLCASSPRPGQVTNTGELFFGEGSRLTVL.

V is TRBV25-1 and J is TRBJ1-1; TRBD1 is a possible D gene (5 bases). Germline values: CDR1 MGHDK, CDR2 SYGVNS. The CDR3 has 15 residues. The V end was cut by 4 bases, the J end by 10 bases, with 22 bases between. The CDR3 here is CASSVGDRSYRIAFF. In DNA, the CDR3 is TGTGCCAGCAGTGTTGGGGACCGATCCTATAGGATAGCTTTCTTT.